This TCR beta chain was obtained from a study of T cell responses to AZD1222 COVID-19 vaccine. The table lists this clone with a count of one. CDR3 length: 16 residues. The V and J ends lost 7 bases and 0 bases respectively, with 16 bases between them. CDR1 is MNHNY and CDR2 is SVGAGI in the germline V gene (reference sequence). The protocol was immunoSEQ multiplex PCR, while the TCRdb copy is restricted to in-frame clones and leaves out a portion. The sample lists 110,000 to 150,000 clones; about 88% were seen once. The chain recombines TRBV6-6 with TRBJ1-5; unclear D gene. Sequencing was performed on peripheral blood, taken on day 0 of AZD1222 vaccination. The receptor's source is an adult in good health. For the CDR3, the DNA is TGTGCCAGCAAAAGGGAGGCCGCGAATAGCAATCAGCCCCAGCATTTT. Its translation: CASKREAANSNQPQHF.